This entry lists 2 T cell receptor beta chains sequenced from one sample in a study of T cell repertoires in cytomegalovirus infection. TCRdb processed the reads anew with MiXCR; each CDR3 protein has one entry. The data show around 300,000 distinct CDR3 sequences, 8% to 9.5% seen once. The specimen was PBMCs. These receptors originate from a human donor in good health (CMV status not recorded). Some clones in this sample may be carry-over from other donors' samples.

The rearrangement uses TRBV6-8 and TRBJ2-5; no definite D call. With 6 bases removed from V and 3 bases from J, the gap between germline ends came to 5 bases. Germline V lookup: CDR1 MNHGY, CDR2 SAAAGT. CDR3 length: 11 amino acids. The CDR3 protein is CASRSEETQYF. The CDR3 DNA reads TGTGCCAGCAGGTCCGAAGAGACCCAGTACTTC.

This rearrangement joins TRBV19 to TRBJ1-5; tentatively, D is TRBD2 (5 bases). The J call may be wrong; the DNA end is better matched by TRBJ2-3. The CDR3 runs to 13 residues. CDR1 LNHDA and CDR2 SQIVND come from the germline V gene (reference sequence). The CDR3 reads CASSPRELRPQYF. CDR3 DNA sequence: TGTGCCAGTAGCCCACGGGAACTACGGCCCCAGTATTTT.